The 27 T cell receptor beta chains below all came from one sample that was sequenced in a study of T cell responses to AZD1222 COVID-19 vaccine. Here immunoSEQ multiplex PCR was the method, and the copy in TCRdb shows in-frame clones only, minus some. The table records over 110,000 clones, 85% to 95% of them present only once. The sequencing used peripheral blood, collected on day 0 of AZD1222 vaccination. Receptor source: an adult in good health.

The chain carries TRBV5-1 and TRBJ2-1; TRBD2 matches at 11 bases. Losses at the gene ends were 1 base for V and 5 bases for J; bases not matched to a gene: 5. The CDR3 length is 16 residues. CDR1 is SGHRS and CDR2 is YFSETQ in the germline V gene. The CDR3 loop reads CASSLRPTSGDNEQFF. CDR3 bases: TGCGCCAGCAGCTTGAGGCCGACTAGCGGGGACAATGAGCAGTTCTTC.

The chain recombines TRBV30 with TRBJ2-3; 9 bases line up with TRBD2. CDR3 length: 15 residues. Germline V gene lookup returns CDR1 GTSNPN and CDR2 SVGIG (reference sequence). V lost 0 bases, J lost 6 bases, and 7 bases stayed unmatched. The DNA for the CDR3 is TGTGCCTGGAGTGTTTTAGCGGGAGTTGTGGATACGCAGTATTTT. The encoded protein is CAWSVLAGVVDTQYF.

The chain employs TRBV30 and TRBJ1-5; tentatively, D is TRBD1 (6 bases). The germline V gene encodes CDR1 GTSNPN and CDR2 SVGIG (reference sequence). The CDR3 loop spans 14 amino acids. The V gene lost 1 base and the J gene lost 5 bases, with 12 bases spanning the gap. The CDR3 spells CAWSGGARDQPQHF. For the CDR3, the DNA is TGTGCCTGGAGTGGGGGGGCTAGGGATCAGCCCCAGCATTTT.

This clone was recorded a few times. This rearrangement joins TRBV24-1 to TRBJ2-3; the match to TRBD1 covers 10 bases. Germline loops: CDR1 KGHDR, CDR2 SFDVKD. This CDR3 contains 17 residues. Trimming removed 3 bases from V and 1 base from J; junction bases left unmatched: 6. CDR3 region: CATSDPKGTGGTDTQYF. The CDR3 DNA follows: TGTGCCACCAGTGATCCGAAGGGGACAGGGGGCACAGATACGCAGTATTTT.

This CDR3 is CASSFRQATDTQYF. The CDR3 nucleotides are TGTGCCAGCAGCTTCCGACAGGCCACAGATACGCAGTATTTT. The chain is built from TRBV7-8 and TRBJ2-3; tentative D call: TRBD1 (6 bases). Germline CDR1 and CDR2: SGHVS and FQNEAQ. V gave up 3 bases and J gave up 2 bases, with 9 bases separating them. The CDR3 is 14 residues long.

Note on this clone: This same CDR3 is encoded by further DNA sequences in the sample. The chain has TRBV6-5 and TRBJ1-5; D gene ambiguous. Germline V lookup: CDR1 MNHEY, CDR2 SVGAGI. The V end was cut by 0 bases, the J end by 4 bases, with 4 bases between. CDR3 length equals 13 residues. The CDR3 nucleotides are TGTGCCAGCAGTTACTCTTCGAATCAGCCCCAGCATTTT. Residues: CASSYSSNQPQHF.

This rearrangement joins TRBV2 to TRBJ2-7; D not certain. This CDR3 comprises 15 residues. Trimming cost V 0 bases and J 2 bases, with 11 bases left between them. Per germline, CDR1 SNHLY and CDR2 FYNNEI. CDR3 DNA sequence: TGTGCCAGCAGTGAAGCGAAGCCCGCCCCCTACGAGCAGTACTTC. This codes for CASSEAKPAPYEQYF.

The chain is built from TRBV18 and TRBJ1-1; the D gene is possibly TRBD1 (5 bases). Germline V CDR1 and CDR2: KGHSH, LQKENI. Trimming shortened V by 6 bases and J by 6 bases, and 14 bases separated the two germline ends. This CDR3 spans 13 amino acids. The CDR3: CASSTRDRAEAFF. The CDR3, as DNA: TGTGCCAGCTCGACCAGGGATCGTGCTGAAGCTTTCTTT. Drawing the rest from reference TRBV18 and TRBJ1-1, the complete variable domain is NAGVMQNPRHLVRRRGQEARLRCSPMKGHSHVYWYRQLPEEGLKFMVYLQKENIIDESGMPKERFSAEFPKEGPSILRIQQVVRGDSAAYFCASSTRDRAEAFFGQGTRLTVV.

The rearrangement uses TRBV18 and TRBJ2-1, with a tentative D call TRBD1 (6 bases). The CDR3 runs to 16 residues. CDR1 and CDR2 (germline): KGHSH, LQKENI. The V and J ends lost 2 bases and 0 bases respectively, with 11 bases between them. The CDR3 nucleotides read TGTGCCAGCTCACCATCACAGGGAAGCTCCTACAATGAGCAGTTCTTC. This codes for CASSPSQGSSYNEQFF. Together with reference TRBV18 and TRBJ2-1, the CDR3 gives the full variable domain: NAGVMQNPRHLVRRRGQEARLRCSPMKGHSHVYWYRQLPEEGLKFMVYLQKENIIDESGMPKERFSAEFPKEGPSILRIQQVVRGDSAAYFCASSPSQGSSYNEQFFGPGTRLTVL.

This clone was detected only once. This sequence joins TRBV7-8 and TRBJ2-7; 8 nucleotides align to TRBD1. Germline CDR1 reads SGHVS; CDR2 reads FQNEAQ. V shed 7 bases, J shed 2 bases, and the junction held 10 bases outside the gene matches. The CDR3 contains 15 residues. CDR3 nucleotide sequence: TGTGCCAGCACCCTAGGGGACAGGCTTGCCTACGAGCAGTACTTC. This encodes CASTLGDRLAYEQYF. The full variable domain, in which reference TRBV7-8 and TRBJ2-7 provide the parts outside the CDR3, is GAGVSQSPRYKVAKRGQDVALRCDPISGHVSLFWYQQALGQGPEFLTYFQNEAQLDKSGLPSDRFFAERPEGSVSTLKIQRTQQEDSAVYLCASTLGDRLAYEQYFGPGTRLTVT.

The CDR3, as DNA: TGTGCCAGCAGCCGACAGGGGGGTCAGCCCCAGCATTTT. It yields the protein CASSRQGGQPQHF. The V call is TRBV5-6, the J call TRBJ1-5, with 9 bases identical to TRBD1. Germline lookup yields CDR1 SGHDT and CDR2 YYEEEE. The CDR3 runs to 13 residues. After removal of 4 bases from V and 6 bases from J, the junction contained 2 bases not matched to a gene. The entire variable domain, with the rest obtained from reference TRBV5-6 and TRBJ1-5, is as follows: DAGVTQSPTHLIKTRGQQVTLRCSPKSGHDTVSWYQQALGQGPQFIFQYYEEEERQRGNFPDRFSGHQFPNYSSELNVNALLLGDSALYLCASSRQGGQPQHFGDGTRLSIL.

The V gene is TRBV19, the J gene TRBJ2-1; 12 bases line up with TRBD1. V lost 9 bases to trimming and J lost 6 bases; unmatched junction nucleotides: 6. The CDR3 spans 14 residues. Per the germline V gene, CDR1 is LNHDA and CDR2 is SQIVND (reference sequence). The CDR3 is CASAGTGGSNEQFF. CDR3 nucleotides: TGTGCCAGCGCCGGGACAGGGGGCTCCAATGAGCAGTTCTTC.

The chain recombines TRBV5-6 with TRBJ2-7; no reliable D call. Trimming shortened V by 0 bases and J by 2 bases, and 6 bases separated the two germline ends. Germline V CDR1 and CDR2: SGHDT, YYEEEE. There are 13 residues in the CDR3. CDR3 DNA sequence: TGTGCCAGCAGCTTGGCCGTCACCTACGAGCAGTACTTC. It codes for CASSLAVTYEQYF.

The V gene is TRBV24-1, the J gene TRBJ2-1; 9 nucleotides match TRBD1. Looked up from germline, CDR1 is KGHDR and CDR2 is SFDVKD. The CDR3 consists of 16 residues. The junction had 1 base not matched to a gene; V was cut back by 2 bases and J by 0 bases. DNA for the CDR3: TGTGCCACCAGTGATTCGGGACAGGGCTCCTACAATGAGCAGTTCTTC. This encodes CATSDSGQGSYNEQFF.

This rearrangement joins TRBV18 to TRBJ2-1; D not certain. Germline V gene data show CDR1 as KGHSH and CDR2 as LQKENI. The CDR3 spans 12 residues. Trimming shortened V by 3 bases and J by 3 bases, and 3 bases separated the two germline ends. CDR3 protein: CASSPDYNEQFF. The CDR3 nucleotides are TGTGCCAGCTCACCTGACTACAATGAGCAGTTCTTC.

The V call is TRBV9, the J call TRBJ1-5; a possible D gene is TRBD1 (6 bases). The V gene's germline CDR1 is SGDLS and CDR2 YYNGEE. The V and J ends lost 4 bases and 5 bases respectively, with 16 bases between them. The CDR3 runs to 15 residues. CDR3 protein: CASSTRGGPHQPQHF. The CDR3 bases are TGTGCCAGCAGCACCCGAGGGGGGCCCCATCAGCCCCAGCATTTT. Drawing the rest from reference TRBV9 and TRBJ1-5, the complete variable domain is DSGVTQTPKHLITATGQRVTLRCSPRSGDLSVYWYQQSLDQGLQFLIQYYNGEERAKGNILERFSAQQFPDLHSELNLSSLELGDSALYFCASSTRGGPHQPQHFGDGTRLSIL.

This rearrangement joins TRBV2 to TRBJ2-1, with TRBD2 matching 8 bases. Germline CDR1 SNHLY, CDR2 FYNNEI. With 2 bases clipped from V and 6 bases from J, the junction kept 9 bases outside the gene matches. The length of the CDR3 is 16 residues. The CDR3: CASSEPGLGSSNEQFF. CDR3 in DNA: TGTGCCAGCAGTGAACCGGGACTAGGTTCATCCAATGAGCAGTTCTTC.

The chain recombines TRBV18 with TRBJ1-2; the D is unclear. With 0 bases removed from V and 8 bases from J, the gap between germline ends came to 16 bases. The germline V gene encodes CDR1 KGHSH and CDR2 LQKENI. The CDR3 runs to 15 residues. The CDR3 spells CASSPPVGSTSGYTF. Written as DNA, the CDR3 is TGTGCCAGCTCACCACCGGTTGGGTCCACCTCCGGCTACACCTTC.

This chain joins TRBV7-8 and TRBJ1-5; 8 nucleotides align to TRBD1. The CDR3 has 21 amino acids. The J segment lost 6 bases and the V segment lost 5 bases, leaving 27 bases of the junction unmatched. Germline V gives CDR1 SGHVS, CDR2 FQNEAQ. CDR3 bases: TGTGCCAGCAGCCCGGACCAGGGGGCGGCTCGTGGAAGGGCAGTTGGTCAGCCCCAGCATTTT. Translation: CASSPDQGAARGRAVGQPQHF. Supplemented by reference TRBV7-8 and TRBJ1-5, the full variable domain reads GAGVSQSPRYKVAKRGQDVALRCDPISGHVSLFWYQQALGQGPEFLTYFQNEAQLDKSGLPSDRFFAERPEGSVSTLKIQRTQQEDSAVYLCASSPDQGAARGRAVGQPQHFGDGTRLSIL.

This chain links TRBV19 with TRBJ2-1; no clear D gene. The CDR3 is made up of 11 amino acids. With 5 bases removed from V and 6 bases from J, the gap between germline ends came to 5 bases. Germline loops: CDR1 LNHDA, CDR2 SQIVND (reference sequence). The CDR3 sequence: CASSLANEQFF. The DNA for the CDR3 is TGTGCCAGTAGTTTGGCCAATGAGCAGTTCTTC.

The rearrangement uses TRBV5-1 and TRBJ1-4; tentative D call: TRBD1 (6 bases). This CDR3 has 14 amino acids. With 4 bases removed from V and 4 bases from J, the gap between germline ends came to 11 bases. Germline lookup yields CDR1 SGHRS and CDR2 YFSETQ. The CDR3 reads CASSGRGNNEKLFF. CDR3 nucleotides: TGCGCCAGCAGCGGGAGGGGGAATAATGAAAAACTGTTTTTT.

This chain uses TRBV6-5 with TRBJ2-7; maybe TRBD1 (6 bases). In germline, CDR1 is MNHEY, CDR2 SVGAGI. This CDR3 spans 12 amino acids. V lost 6 bases to trimming and J lost 6 bases, with 12 bases between them. Here the CDR3 DNA reads TGTGCCAGCAGCACAGGGAACGCCGAGCAGTACTTC. Translation gives CASSTGNAEQYF.

V gene TRBV3-1 (or the pseudogene TRBV3-2) combines with J gene TRBJ2-1; D is unresolved. Germline V gene sequence: CDR1 LGHDT, CDR2 YNNKEL (reference sequence). V was cut by 1 base and J by 6 bases, with 19 bases left in between. The CDR3 loop spans 17 amino acids. CDR3 protein: CASSQARPSYLINEQFF. CDR3 nucleotides: TGTGCCAGCAGCCAAGCCCGTCCCAGTTACCTAATCAATGAGCAGTTCTTC.

The rearrangement uses TRBV7-3 and TRBJ2-7; 10 nucleotides align to TRBD1. V shed 0 bases and J 5 bases; nucleotides not matched to a gene: 4. The CDR3 covers 15 residues. The V gene's germline CDR1 is SGHTA and CDR2 FQGTGA. CDR3 in DNA: TGTGCCAGCAGCTTAACCCCTGGGACAGGGGACGAGCAGTACTTC. This codes for CASSLTPGTGDEQYF. Full variable domain (missing parts from reference TRBV7-3 and TRBJ2-7): GAGVSQTPSNKVTEKGKYVELRCDPISGHTALYWYRQSLGQGPEFLIYFQGTGAADDSGLPNDRFFAVRPEGSVSTLKIQRTERGDSAVYLCASSLTPGTGDEQYFGPGTRLTVT.

The chain joins TRBV6-5 to TRBJ2-5; 13 nucleotides agree with TRBD2. Germline V gene sequence: CDR1 MNHEY, CDR2 SVGAGI. CDR3 size: 15 residues. With V trimmed by 4 bases and J by 5 bases, 4 bases remained unmatched. The CDR3 sequence is CASSSLAGGKETQYF. As DNA, the CDR3 is TGTGCCAGCAGTTCACTAGCGGGGGGGAAGGAGACCCAGTACTTC.

The chain uses TRBV5-4 and TRBJ2-7, with a tentative D call TRBD2 (5 bases). Germline loops: CDR1 SGHNT, CDR2 YYREEE (reference sequence). Trimming shortened V by 5 bases and J by 6 bases, and 12 bases separated the two germline ends. The CDR3 loop spans 12 amino acids. The CDR3 nucleotides are TGTGCCAGCAGTCTAGCCGGGCTCGAGCAGTACTTC. This encodes CASSLAGLEQYF.

The genes are TRBV7-9 and TRBJ2-3; 8 bases align to TRBD2. The CDR3 has 17 residues. The V gene's germline CDR1 is SEHNR and CDR2 FQNEAQ (reference sequence). Trimming removed 5 bases from V and 3 bases from J; junction bases left unmatched: 13. This CDR3 reads CASSRRVAGLGTDTQYF. The CDR3 coding sequence is TGTGCCAGCAGCCGTCGGGTAGCGGGGTTAGGTACAGATACGCAGTATTTT.